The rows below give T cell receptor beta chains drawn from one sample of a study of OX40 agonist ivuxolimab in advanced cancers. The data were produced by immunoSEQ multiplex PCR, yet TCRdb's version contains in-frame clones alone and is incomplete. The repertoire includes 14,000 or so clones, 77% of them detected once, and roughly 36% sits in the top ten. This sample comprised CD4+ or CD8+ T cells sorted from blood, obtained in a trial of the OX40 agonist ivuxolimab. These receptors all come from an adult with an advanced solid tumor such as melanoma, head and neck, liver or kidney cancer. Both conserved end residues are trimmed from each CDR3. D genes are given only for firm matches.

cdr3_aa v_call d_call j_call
ASSADRGLVETQY TRBV19 TRBD1 TRBJ2-5
ASSQERQGPEAF TRBV4-3 TRBD1 TRBJ1-1
ASSLSRDYEQY TRBV7-9 . TRBJ2-7
ASSEPRDTGELF TRBV7-9 . TRBJ2-2
ASSLRGHLSMDTEAF TRBV5-6 . TRBJ1-1
ASSEAGGGRYNEQF TRBV2 . TRBJ2-1
ASSQGNTEAF TRBV19 . TRBJ1-1
ASSPGPPKY TRBV7-8 . TRBJ2-5
ASSSVGLGYEQY TRBV7-2 . TRBJ2-7
ASSPFANTGGEAF TRBV9 TRBD1 TRBJ1-1
ASSSFSYEQY TRBV11-2 . TRBJ2-7
ASSFYNEQF TRBV6-5 . TRBJ2-1
ASSLARGDTEAF TRBV4-1 . TRBJ1-1
ASSPGSASGLNRHEQY TRBV4-1 TRBD2 TRBJ2-7
ASSERPRGGPEQY TRBV2 . TRBJ2-7
ASSGLANYGYT TRBV10-1 . TRBJ1-2
SVEGPTGSKNIQY TRBV29-1 . TRBJ2-4
ASSPGSTDTQY TRBV4-1 . TRBJ2-3
ASSPDRLYEQY TRBV11-2 TRBD1 TRBJ2-7